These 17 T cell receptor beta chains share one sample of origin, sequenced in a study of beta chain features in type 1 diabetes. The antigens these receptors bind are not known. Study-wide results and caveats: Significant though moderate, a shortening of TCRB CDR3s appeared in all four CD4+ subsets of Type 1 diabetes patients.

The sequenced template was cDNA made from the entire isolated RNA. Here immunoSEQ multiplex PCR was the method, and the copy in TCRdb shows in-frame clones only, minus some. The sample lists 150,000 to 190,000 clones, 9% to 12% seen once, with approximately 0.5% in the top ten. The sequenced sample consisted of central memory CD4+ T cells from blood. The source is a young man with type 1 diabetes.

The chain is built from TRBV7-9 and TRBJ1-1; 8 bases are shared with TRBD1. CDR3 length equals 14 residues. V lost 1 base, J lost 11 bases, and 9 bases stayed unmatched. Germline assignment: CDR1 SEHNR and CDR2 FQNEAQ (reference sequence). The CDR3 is CASSLEGAGGDAFF. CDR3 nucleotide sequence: TGTGCCAGCAGCTTAGAAGGGGCAGGGGGCGATGCTTTCTTT.

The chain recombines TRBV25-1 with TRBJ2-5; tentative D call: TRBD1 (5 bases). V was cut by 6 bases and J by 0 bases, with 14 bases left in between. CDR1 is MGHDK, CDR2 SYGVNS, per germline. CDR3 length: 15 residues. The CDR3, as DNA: TGTGCCAGCAGGGACCCCCGACAGAACCAAGAGACCCAGTACTTC. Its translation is CASRDPRQNQETQYF.

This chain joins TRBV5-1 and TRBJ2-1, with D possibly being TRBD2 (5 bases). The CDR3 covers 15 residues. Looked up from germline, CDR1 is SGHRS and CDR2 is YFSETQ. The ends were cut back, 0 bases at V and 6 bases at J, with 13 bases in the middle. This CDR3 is CASSLGQSGPNEQFF. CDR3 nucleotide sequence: TGCGCCAGCAGCTTGGGGCAGAGCGGCCCCAATGAGCAGTTCTTC.

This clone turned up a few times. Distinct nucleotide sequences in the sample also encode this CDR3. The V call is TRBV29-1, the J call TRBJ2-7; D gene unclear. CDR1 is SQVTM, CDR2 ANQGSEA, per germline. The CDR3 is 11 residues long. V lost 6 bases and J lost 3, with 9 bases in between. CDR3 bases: TGCAGCGTAACCCAGGACTACGAGCAGTACTTC. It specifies CSVTQDYEQYF.

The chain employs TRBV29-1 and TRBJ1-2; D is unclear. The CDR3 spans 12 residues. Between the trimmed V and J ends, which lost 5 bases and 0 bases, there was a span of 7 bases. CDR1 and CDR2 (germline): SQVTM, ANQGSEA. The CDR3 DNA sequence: TGCAGCGTTCGACACTCTAACTATGGCTACACCTTC. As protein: CSVRHSNYGYTF.

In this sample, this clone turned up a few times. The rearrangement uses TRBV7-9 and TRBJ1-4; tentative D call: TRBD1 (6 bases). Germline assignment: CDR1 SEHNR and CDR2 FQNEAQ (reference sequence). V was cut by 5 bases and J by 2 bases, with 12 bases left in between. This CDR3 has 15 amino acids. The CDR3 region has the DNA TGTGCCAGCAGCCTAAGACAGGAGACTAATGAAAAACTGTTTTTT. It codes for CASSLRQETNEKLFF.

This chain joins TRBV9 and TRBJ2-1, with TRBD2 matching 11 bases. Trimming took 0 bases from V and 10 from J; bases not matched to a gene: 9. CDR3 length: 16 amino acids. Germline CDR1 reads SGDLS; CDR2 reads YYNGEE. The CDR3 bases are TGTGCCAGCAGCGTAGGTACTAGCGGGAGTTTAGGCGAGCAGTTCTTC. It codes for CASSVGTSGSLGEQFF.

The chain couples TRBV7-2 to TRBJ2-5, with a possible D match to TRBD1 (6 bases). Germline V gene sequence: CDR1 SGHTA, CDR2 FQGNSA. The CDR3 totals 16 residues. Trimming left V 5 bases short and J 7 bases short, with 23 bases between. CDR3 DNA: TGTGCCAGCAGCCCCCGGACCGCAGGGGCGAGAGGGACCCAGTACTTC. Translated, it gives CASSPRTAGARGTQYF.

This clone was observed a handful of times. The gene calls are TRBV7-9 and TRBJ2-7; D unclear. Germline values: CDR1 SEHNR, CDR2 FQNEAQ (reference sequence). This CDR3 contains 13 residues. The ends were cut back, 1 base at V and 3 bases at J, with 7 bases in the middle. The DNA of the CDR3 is TGTGCCAGCAGCTTAGTCGGCGGCTACGAGCAGTACTTC. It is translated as CASSLVGGYEQYF. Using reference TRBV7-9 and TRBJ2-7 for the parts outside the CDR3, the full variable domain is DTGVSQNPRHKITKRGQNVTFRCDPISEHNRLYWYRQTLGQGPEFLTYFQNEAQLEKSRLLSDRFSAERPKGSFSTLEIQRTEQGDSAMYLCASSLVGGYEQYFGPGTRLTVT.

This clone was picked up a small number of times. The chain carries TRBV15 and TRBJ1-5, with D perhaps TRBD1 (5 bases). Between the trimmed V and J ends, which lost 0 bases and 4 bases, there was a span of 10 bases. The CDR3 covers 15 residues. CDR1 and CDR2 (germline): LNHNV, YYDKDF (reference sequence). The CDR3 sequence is CATSRDGDWNQPQHF. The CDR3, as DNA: TGTGCCACCAGCAGAGATGGGGACTGGAATCAGCCCCAGCATTTT.

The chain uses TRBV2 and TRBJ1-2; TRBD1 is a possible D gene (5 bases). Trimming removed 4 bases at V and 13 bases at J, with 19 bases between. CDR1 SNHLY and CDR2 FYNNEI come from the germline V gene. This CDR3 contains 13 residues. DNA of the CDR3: TGTGCCAGCAGTGCGCAGGCTACAGGCATCGGCACCTTC. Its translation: CASSAQATGIGTF.

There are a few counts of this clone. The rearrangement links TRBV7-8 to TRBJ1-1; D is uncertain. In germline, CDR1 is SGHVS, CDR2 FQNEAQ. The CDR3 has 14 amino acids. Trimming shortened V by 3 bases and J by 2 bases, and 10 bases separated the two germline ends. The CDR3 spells CASSFSVGNTEAFF. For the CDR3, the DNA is TGTGCCAGCAGCTTTAGCGTGGGTAACACTGAAGCTTTCTTT.

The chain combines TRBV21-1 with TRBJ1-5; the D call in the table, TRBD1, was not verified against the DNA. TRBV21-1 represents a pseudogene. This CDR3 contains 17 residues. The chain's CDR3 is CASSKAPGTGRDQPQHF. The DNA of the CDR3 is TGTGCCAGCAGCAAAGCGCCCGGGACAGGGAGGGATCAGCCCCAGCATTTT.

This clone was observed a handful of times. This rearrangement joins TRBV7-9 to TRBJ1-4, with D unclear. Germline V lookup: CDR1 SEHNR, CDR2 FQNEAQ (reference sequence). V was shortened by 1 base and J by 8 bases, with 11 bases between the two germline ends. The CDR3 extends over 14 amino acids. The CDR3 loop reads CASSLGYRGEKLFF. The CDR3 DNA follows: TGTGCCAGCAGCTTAGGTTATCGAGGGGAAAAACTGTTTTTT.

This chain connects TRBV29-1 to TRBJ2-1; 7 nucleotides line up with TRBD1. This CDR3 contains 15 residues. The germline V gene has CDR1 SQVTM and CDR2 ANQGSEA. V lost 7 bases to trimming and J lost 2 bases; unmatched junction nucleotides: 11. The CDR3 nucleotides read TGCAGCGCACCCTTTTACAGGGGAACCTACAATGAGCAGTTCTTC. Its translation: CSAPFYRGTYNEQFF.

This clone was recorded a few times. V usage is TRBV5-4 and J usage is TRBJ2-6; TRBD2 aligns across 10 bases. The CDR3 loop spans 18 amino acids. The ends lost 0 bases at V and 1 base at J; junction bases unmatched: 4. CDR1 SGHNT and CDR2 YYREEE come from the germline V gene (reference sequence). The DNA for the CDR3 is TGTGCCAGCAGCTTGGAACCAGCGGGAGGGTCTGGGGCCAACGTCCTGACTTTC. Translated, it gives CASSLEPAGGSGANVLTF.

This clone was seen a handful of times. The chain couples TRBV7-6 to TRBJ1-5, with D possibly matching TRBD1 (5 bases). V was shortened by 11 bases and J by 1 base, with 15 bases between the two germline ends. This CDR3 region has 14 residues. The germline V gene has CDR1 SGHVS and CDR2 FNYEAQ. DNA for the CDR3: TGTGCCCTACAGGCGAGCTTAAGCAATCAGCCCCAGCATTTT. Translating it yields CALQASLSNQPQHF. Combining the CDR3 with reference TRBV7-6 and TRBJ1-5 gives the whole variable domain GAGVSQSPRYKVTKRGQDVALRCDPISGHVSLYWYRQALGQGPEFLTYFNYEAQQDKSGLPNDRFSAERPEGSISTLTIQRTEQRDSAMYRCALQASLSNQPQHFGDGTRLSIL.